This entry features one T cell receptor beta chain sequence. What it recognizes is unknown. The record originates from a study of T cell responses to AZD1222 COVID-19 vaccine. Overall study results and limits: Among the donors, most were white British and more were female, and clonal diversity was possibly underestimated.

Libraries were prepared by immunoSEQ multiplex PCR; TCRdb keeps only in-frame clonotypes and omits some of them. This repertoire shows 90,000 to 120,000 clones, about 89% found once; its top ten account for about 7%. V was cut by 0 bases and J by 0 bases, with 12 bases left in between. The germline CDR1 and CDR2 sequences are ENHRY and SYGVKD. CDR3 length: 17 residues. The V gene is TRBV10-3, the J gene TRBJ2-1; D could derive from TRBD1 or TRBD2 (6 bases each). The sample was peripheral blood, taken on day 0 of AZD1222 vaccination. This sequence was found in an adult in good health. The CDR3 loop reads CAISESGGLSSYNEQFF. The CDR3 nucleotides are TGTGCCATCAGTGAGTCGGGGGGCCTGAGCTCCTACAATGAGCAGTTCTTC.